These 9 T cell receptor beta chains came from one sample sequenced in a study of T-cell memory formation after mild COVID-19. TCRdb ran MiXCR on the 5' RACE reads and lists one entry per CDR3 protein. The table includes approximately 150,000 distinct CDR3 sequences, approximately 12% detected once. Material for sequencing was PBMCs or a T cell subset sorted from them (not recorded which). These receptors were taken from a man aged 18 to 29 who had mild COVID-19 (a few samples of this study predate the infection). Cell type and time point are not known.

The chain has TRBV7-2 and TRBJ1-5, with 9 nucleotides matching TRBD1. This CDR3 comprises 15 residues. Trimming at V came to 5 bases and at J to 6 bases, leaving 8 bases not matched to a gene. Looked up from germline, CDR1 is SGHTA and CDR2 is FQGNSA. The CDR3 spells CASSPGQGWFQPQHF. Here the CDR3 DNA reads TGTGCCAGCAGCCCTGGACAGGGGTGGTTTCAGCCCCAGCATTTT.

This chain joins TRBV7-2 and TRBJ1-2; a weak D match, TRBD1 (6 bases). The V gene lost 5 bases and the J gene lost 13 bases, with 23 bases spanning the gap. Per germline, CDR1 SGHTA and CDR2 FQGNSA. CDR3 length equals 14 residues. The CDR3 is CASSGWDKRVRCTF. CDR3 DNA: TGTGCCAGCAGCGGTTGGGACAAAAGGGTCAGGTGCACCTTC.

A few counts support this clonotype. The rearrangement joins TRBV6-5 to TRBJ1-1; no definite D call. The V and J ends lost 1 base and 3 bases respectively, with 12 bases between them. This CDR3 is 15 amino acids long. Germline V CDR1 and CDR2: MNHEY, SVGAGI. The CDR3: CASSYLRRQDTEAFF. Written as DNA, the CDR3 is TGTGCCAGCAGTTACTTGAGAAGGCAGGACACTGAAGCTTTCTTT.

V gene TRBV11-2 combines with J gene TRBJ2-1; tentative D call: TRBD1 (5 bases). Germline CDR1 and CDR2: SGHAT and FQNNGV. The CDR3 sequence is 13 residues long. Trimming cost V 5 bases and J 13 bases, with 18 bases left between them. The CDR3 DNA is TGTGCCAGCAGCCAGATTAGGGAAAGGGGACAGTTCTTC. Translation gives CASSQIRERGQFF.

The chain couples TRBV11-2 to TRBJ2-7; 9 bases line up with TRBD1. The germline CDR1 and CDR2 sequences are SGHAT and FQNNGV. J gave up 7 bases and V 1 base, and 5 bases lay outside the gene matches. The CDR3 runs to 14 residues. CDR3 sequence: CASSLGGDRGEQYV. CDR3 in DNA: TGTGCCAGCAGCTTAGGGGGAGACAGGGGGGAGCAGTACGTC.

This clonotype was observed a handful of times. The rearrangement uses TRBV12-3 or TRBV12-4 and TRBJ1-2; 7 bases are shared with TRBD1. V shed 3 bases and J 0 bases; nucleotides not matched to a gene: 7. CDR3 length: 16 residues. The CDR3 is CASSLGGDSTNYGYTF. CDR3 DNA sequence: TGTGCCAGCAGTTTGGGGGGGGACAGCACTAACTATGGCTACACCTTC.

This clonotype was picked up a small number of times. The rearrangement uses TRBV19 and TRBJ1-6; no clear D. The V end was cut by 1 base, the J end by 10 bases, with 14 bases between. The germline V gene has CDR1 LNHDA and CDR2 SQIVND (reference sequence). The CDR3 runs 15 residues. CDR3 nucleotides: TGTGCCAGTAGTATAGGGGCAGGTCTAGCCTCACCCCTCCACTTT. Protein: CASSIGAGLASPLHF.

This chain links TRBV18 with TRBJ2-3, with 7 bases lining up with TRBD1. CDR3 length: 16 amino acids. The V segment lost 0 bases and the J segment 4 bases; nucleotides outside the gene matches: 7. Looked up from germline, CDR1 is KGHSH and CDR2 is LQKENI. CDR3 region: CASSPPGTALADTQYF. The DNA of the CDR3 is TGTGCCAGCTCACCACCCGGGACAGCACTGGCAGATACGCAGTATTTT.

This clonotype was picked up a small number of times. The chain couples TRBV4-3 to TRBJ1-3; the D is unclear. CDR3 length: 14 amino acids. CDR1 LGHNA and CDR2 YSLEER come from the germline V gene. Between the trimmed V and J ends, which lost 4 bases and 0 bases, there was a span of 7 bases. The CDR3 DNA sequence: TGCGCCAGCAGCCTAGGGAACTCTGGAAACACCATATATTTT. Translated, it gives CASSLGNSGNTIYF.